These T cell receptor beta chains were read from a single sample in a study of T cells in Graves' hyperthyroidism and ophthalmopathy. TCRdb passed the multiplex PCR reads through MiXCR, listing each CDR3 protein once. The table lists 200,000 to 250,000 distinct CDR3 sequences, around 17% of them singletons. Material: blood. These receptors were collected from a woman in her fifties or sixties with Graves' hyperthyroidism. CDR3s include the opening cysteine and the closing phenylalanine or tryptophan. The D gene is left open where the match is weak.

CDR3 | D | V
CASSPTGVNYGYTF | TRBD1 | TRBV11-2
CAIKGQAGTEAFF | TRBD1 | TRBV10-3
CATSRDKGGNSPLHF | - | TRBV15
CASGLGRDTEAFF | - | TRBV12-5
CASSVGEVGEYTGELFF | - | TRBV9
CSAPKTSGRPEETQYF | TRBD2 | TRBV20-1
CASRYSGSTYEQYF | TRBD2 | TRBV28
CAWKMAGQSTDTQYF | - | TRBV30
CASSLTAPFEEKLFF | - | TRBV27
CSAREDGKGETQYF | - | TRBV20-1
CASRATVSKGETQYF | - | TRBV7-8
CASSEGDRGHEQYF | TRBD1 | TRBV6-1
CASSTGTEFNQPQHF | - | TRBV27
CASSSTTTNYGYTF | - | TRBV6-1
CASSLMFHADRYEQYF | - | TRBV7-9
CASSRQGYTQYF | TRBD1 | TRBV4-2
CASSEETNTEAFF | - | TRBV2
CASSWGQNSNQPQHF | TRBD1 | TRBV7-8
CASSPPGQPQHF | - | TRBV18
CASSFGVQAGAYEQYF | TRBD2 | TRBV12-3/TRBV12-4
CASRGTGTLGYYEQYF | - | TRBV2
CSANPGLAGGRSRETQYF | TRBD2 | TRBV20-1